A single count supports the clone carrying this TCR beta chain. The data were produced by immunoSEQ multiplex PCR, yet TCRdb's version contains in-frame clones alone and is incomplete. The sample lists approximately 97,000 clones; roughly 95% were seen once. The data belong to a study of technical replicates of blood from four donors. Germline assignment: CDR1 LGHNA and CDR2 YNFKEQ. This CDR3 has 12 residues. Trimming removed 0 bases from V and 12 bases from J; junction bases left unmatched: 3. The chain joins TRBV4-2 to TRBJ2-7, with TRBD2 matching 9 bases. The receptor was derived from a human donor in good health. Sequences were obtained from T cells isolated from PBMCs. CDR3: CASSQEGGGAYF. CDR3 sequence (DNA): TGTGCCAGCAGCCAAGAAGGCGGGGGGGCGTACTTC.